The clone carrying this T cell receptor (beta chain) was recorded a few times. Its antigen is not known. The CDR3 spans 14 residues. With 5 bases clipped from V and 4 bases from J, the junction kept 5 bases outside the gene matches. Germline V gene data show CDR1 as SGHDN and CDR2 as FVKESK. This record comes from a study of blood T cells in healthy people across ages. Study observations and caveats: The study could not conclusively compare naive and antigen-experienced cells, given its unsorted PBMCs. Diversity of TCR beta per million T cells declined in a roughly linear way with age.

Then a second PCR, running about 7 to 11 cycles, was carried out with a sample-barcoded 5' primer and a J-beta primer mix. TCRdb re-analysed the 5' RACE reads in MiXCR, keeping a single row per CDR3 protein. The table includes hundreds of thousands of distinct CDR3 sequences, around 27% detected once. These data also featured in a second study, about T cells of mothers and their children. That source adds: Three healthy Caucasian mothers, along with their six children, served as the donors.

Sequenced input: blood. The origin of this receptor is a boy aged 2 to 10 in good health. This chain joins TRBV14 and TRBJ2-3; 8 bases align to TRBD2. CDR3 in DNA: TGTGCCAGCAGCTTCCGACTAGCGTCAGATACGCAGTATTTT. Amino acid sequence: CASSFRLASDTQYF.